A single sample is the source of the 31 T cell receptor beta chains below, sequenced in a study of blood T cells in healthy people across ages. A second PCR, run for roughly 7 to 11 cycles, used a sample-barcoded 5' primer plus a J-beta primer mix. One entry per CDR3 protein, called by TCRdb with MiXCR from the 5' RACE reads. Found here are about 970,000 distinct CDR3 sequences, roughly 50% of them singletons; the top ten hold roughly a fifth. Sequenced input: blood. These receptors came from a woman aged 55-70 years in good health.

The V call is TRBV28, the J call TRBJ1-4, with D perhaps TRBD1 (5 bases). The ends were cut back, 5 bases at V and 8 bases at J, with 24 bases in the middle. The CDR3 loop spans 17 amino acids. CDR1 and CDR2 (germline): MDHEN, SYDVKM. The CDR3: CASSPNNRVGRGEKLFF. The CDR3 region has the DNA TGTGCCAGCAGTCCTAATAACCGGGTTGGGAGGGGAGAAAAACTGTTTTTT. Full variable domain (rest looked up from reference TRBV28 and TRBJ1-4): DVKVTQSSRYLVKRTGEKVFLECVQDMDHENMFWYRQDPGLGLRLIYFSYDVKMKEKGDIPEGYSVSREKKERFSLILESASTNQTSMYLCASSPNNRVGRGEKLFFGSGTQLSVL.

CDR3 DNA sequence: TGTGCCAGCAGTCCGGAGGTCCCAACCGCTGAAGCTTTCTTT. It is translated as CASSPEVPTAEAFF. The V gene is TRBV25-1, the J gene TRBJ1-1; no firm D call. The CDR3 has 14 amino acids. V was cut by 5 bases and J by 6 bases, with 16 bases left in between. Germline V gives CDR1 MGHDK, CDR2 SYGVNS.

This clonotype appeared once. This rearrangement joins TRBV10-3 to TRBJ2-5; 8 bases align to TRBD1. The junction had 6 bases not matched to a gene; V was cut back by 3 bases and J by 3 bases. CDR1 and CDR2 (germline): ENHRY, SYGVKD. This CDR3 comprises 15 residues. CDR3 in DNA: TGTGCCATCAGTGACGGACAGGGACCGAAAGAGACCCAGTACTTC. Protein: CAISDGQGPKETQYF.

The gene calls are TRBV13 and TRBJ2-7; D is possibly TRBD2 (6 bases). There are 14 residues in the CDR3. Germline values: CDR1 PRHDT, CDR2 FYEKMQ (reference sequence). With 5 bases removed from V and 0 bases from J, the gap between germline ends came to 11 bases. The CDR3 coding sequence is TGTGCCAGCAGCATAATAGCGGACTCCTACGAGCAGTACTTC. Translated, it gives CASSIIADSYEQYF. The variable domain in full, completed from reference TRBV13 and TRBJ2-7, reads AAGVIQSPRHLIKEKRETATLKCYPIPRHDTVYWYQQGPGQDPQFLISFYEKMQSDKGSIPDRFSAQQFSDYHSELNMSSLELGDSALYFCASSIIADSYEQYFGPGTRLTVT.

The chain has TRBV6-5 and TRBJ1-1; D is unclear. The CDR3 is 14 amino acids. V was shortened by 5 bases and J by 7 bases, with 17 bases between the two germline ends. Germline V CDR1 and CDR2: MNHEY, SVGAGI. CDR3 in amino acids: CASSVRTENIEAFF. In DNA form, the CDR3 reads TGTGCCAGCAGTGTCCGTACAGAAAATATTGAAGCTTTCTTT.

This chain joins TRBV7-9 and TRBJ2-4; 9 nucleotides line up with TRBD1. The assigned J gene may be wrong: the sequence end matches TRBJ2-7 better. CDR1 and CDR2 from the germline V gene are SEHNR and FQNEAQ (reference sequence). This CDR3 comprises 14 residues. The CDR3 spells CASSATGGPYEQYF. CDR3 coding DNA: TGTGCCAGCAGCGCCACAGGGGGCCCCTACGAGCAGTACTTC.

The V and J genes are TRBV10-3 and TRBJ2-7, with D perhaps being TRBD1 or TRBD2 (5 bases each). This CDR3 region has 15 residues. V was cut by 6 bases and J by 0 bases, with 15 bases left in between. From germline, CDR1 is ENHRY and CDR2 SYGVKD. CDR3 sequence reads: CAIRPPGPSSYEQYF. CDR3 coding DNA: TGTGCCATCAGACCCCCGGGACCCAGCTCCTACGAGCAGTACTTC.

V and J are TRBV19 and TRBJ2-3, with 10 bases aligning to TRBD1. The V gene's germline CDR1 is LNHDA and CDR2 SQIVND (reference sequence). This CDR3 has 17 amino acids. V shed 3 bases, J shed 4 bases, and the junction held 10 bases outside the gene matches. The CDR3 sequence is CASSISRRDRGSDTQYF. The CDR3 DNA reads TGTGCCAGTAGTATCTCACGCCGGGACAGGGGCTCAGATACGCAGTATTTT. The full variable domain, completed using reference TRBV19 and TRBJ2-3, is DGGITQSPKYLFRKEGQNVTLSCEQNLNHDAMYWYRQDPGQGLRLIYYSQIVNDFQKGDIAEGYSVSREKKESFPLTVTSAQKNPTAFYLCASSISRRDRGSDTQYFGPGTRLTVL.

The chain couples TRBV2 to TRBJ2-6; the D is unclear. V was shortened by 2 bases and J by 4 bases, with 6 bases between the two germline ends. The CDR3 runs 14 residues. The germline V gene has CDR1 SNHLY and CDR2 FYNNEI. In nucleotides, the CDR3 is TGTGCCAGCAGTGAATGGGCAGGGGCCAACGTCCTGACTTTC. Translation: CASSEWAGANVLTF. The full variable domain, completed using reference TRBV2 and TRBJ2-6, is EPEVTQTPSHQVTQMGQEVILRCVPISNHLYFYWYRQILGQKVEFLVSFYNNEISEKSEIFDDQFSVERPDGSNFTLKIRSTKLEDSAMYFCASSEWAGANVLTFGAGSRLTVL.

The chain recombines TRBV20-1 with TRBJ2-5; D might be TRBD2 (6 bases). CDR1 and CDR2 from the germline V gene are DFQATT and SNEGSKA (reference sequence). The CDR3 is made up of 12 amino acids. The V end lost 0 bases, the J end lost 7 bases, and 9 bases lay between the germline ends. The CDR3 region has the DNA TGCAGTGCTAGAGATCTCGGGGGGACCCAGTACTTC. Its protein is CSARDLGGTQYF.

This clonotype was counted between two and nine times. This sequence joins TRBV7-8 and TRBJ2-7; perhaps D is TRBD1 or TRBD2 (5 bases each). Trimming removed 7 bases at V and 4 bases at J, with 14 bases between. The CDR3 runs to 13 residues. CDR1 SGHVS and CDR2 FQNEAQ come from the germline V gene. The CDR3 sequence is CASTRDHQYEQYF. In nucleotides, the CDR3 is TGTGCCAGCACCCGGGACCATCAATACGAGCAGTACTTC. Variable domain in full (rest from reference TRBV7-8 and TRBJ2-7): GAGVSQSPRYKVAKRGQDVALRCDPISGHVSLFWYQQALGQGPEFLTYFQNEAQLDKSGLPSDRFFAERPEGSVSTLKIQRTQQEDSAVYLCASTRDHQYEQYFGPGTRLTVT.

CDR3 residues: CSATRDSSSYNEQFF. The CDR3 nucleotides read TGCAGTGCTACTAGGGACTCCAGCTCCTACAATGAGCAGTTCTTC. This chain joins TRBV20-1 and TRBJ2-1; perhaps TRBD2 as D (6 bases). The CDR3 consists of 15 residues. V lost 4 bases to trimming and J lost 0 bases, with 13 bases between them. Germline V lookup: CDR1 DFQATT, CDR2 SNEGSKA (reference sequence).

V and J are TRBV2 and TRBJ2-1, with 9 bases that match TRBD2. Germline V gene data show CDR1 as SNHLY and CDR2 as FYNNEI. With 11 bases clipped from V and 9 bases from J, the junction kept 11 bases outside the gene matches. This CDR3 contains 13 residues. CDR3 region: CAGMGLAGREQFF. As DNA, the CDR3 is TGTGCCGGCATGGGACTAGCAGGTCGTGAGCAGTTCTTC.

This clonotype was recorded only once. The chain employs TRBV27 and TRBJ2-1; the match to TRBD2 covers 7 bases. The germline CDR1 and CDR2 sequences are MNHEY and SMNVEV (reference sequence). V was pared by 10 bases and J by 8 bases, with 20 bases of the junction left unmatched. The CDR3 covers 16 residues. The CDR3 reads CATFPLERDGGDEQFF. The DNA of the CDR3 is TGTGCCACCTTCCCCCTTGAGCGGGATGGGGGGGATGAGCAGTTCTTC.

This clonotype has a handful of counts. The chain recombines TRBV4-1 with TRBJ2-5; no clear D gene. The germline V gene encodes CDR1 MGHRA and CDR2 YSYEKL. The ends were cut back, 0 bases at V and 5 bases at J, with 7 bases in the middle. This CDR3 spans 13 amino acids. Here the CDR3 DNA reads TGCGCCAGCAGCCAAGAGCGGTGGGAGACCCAGTACTTC. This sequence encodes CASSQERWETQYF.

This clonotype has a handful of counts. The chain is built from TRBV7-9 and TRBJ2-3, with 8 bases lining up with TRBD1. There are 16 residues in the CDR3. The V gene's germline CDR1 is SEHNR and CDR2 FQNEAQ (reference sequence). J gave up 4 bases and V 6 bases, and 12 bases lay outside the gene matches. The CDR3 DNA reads TGTGCCAGCAGTTATCAAGGACAGGGTGGGGCAGATACGCAGTATTTT. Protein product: CASSYQGQGGADTQYF.

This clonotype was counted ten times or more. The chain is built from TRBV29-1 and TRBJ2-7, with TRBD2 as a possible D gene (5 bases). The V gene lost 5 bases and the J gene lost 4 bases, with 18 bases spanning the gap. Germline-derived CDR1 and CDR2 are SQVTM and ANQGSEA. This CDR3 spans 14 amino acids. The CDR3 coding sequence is TGCAGCGTTTACCTACTCGGGGTACCATACGAGCAGTACTTC. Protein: CSVYLLGVPYEQYF.

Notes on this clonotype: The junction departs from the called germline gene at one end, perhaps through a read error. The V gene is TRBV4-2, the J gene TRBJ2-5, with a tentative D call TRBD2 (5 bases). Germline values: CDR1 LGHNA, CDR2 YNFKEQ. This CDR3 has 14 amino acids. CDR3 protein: CASSQDPGKETQYF. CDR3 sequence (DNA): TGTGCCAGTAGCCAAGATCCGGGGAAAGAGACCCAGTACTTC.

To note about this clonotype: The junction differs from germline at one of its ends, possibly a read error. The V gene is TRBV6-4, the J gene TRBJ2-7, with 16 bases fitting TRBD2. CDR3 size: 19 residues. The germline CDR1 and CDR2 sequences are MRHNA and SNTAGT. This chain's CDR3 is CASSDPGTSGRALFYGQYF. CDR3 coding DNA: TGTGCCAGCAGTGACCCGGGGACTAGCGGGAGGGCCTTATTCTACGGGCAGTACTTC.

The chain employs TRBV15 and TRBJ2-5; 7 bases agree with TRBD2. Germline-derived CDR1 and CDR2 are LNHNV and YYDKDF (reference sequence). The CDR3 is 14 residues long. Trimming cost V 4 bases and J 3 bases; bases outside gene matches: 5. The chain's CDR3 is CATSTRGGEETQYF. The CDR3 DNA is TGTGCCACCAGCACCCGGGGAGGGGAAGAGACCCAGTACTTC.

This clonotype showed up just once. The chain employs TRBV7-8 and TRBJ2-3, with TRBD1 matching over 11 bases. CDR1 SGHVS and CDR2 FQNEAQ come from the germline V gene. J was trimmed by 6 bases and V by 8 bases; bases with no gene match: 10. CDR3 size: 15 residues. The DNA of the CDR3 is TGTGCCAGCGGACAACCCGGGACAGGGGGTGATACGCAGTATTTT. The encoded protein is CASGQPGTGGDTQYF.

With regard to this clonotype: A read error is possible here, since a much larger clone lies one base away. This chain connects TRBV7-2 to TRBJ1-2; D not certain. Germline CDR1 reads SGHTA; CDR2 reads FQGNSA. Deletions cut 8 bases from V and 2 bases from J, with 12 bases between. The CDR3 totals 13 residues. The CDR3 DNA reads TGTGCCAGCCGGTCCATAGGGAACTATGGCTACACCTTC. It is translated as CASRSIGNYGYTF.

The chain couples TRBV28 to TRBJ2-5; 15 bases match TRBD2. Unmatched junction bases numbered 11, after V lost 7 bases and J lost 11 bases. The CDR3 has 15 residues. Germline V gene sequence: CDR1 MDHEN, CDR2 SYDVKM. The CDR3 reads CASIRTSGRANEQYF. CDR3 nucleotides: TGTGCCAGCATTCGGACTAGCGGGAGGGCCAATGAGCAGTACTTC.

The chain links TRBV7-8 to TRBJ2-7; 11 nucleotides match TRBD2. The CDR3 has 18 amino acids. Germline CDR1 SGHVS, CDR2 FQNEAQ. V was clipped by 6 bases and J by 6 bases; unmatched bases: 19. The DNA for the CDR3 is TGTGCCAGCAGACCCTGGACAGGGGACCCGACTAGCGGGACCGAGCAGTACTTC. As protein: CASRPWTGDPTSGTEQYF. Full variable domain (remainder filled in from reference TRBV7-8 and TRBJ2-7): GAGVSQSPRYKVAKRGQDVALRCDPISGHVSLFWYQQALGQGPEFLTYFQNEAQLDKSGLPSDRFFAERPEGSVSTLKIQRTQQEDSAVYLCASRPWTGDPTSGTEQYFGPGTRLTVT.

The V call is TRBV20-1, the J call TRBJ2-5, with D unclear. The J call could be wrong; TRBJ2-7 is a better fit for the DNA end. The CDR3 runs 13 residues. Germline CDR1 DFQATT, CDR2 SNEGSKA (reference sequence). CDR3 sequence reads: CSAGPSRWVEQYF. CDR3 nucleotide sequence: TGCAGTGCTGGGCCTTCTCGTTGGGTCGAGCAGTACTTC.

CDR3 sequence: CAISDWGTSGSGETQYF. The CDR3 bases are TGTGCCATCAGTGATTGGGGGACTAGCGGGAGTGGGGAGACCCAGTACTTC. The V and J genes are TRBV10-3 and TRBJ2-5; TRBD2 agrees at 14 bases. The CDR3 length is 17 residues. CDR1 and CDR2 from the germline V gene are ENHRY and SYGVKD. The V gene end was trimmed by 3 bases and the J gene end by 5 bases; junction bases not matched to a gene: 8.

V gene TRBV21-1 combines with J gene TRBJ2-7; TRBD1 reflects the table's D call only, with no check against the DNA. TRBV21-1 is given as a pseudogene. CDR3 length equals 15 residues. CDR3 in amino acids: CASSRAGQGVWEQYF. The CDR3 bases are TGTGCCAGCAGCAGAGCGGGACAGGGTGTGTGGGAGCAGTACTTC.

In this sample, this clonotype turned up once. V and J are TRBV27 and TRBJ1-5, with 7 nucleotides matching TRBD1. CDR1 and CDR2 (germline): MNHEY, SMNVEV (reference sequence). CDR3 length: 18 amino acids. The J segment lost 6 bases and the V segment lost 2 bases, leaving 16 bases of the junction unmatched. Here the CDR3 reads CASSLPRLLLAGGQPQHF. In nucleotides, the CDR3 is TGTGCCAGCAGTTTACCCCGCTTGTTACTCGCAGGGGGTCAGCCCCAGCATTTT.

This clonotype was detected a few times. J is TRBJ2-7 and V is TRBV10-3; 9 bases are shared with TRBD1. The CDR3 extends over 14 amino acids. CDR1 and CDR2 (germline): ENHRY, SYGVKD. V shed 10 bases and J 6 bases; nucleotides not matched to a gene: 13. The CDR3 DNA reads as TGTGCCACCACCCCGGGGACAGGGATCGGCGAGCAGTACTTC. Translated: CATTPGTGIGEQYF.

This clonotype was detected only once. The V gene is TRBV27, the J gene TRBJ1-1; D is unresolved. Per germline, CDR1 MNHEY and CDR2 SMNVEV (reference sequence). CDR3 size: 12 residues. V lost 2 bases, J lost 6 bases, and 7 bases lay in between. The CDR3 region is CASSLIGSEAFF. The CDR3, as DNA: TGTGCCAGCAGTTTAATTGGGTCTGAAGCTTTCTTT.

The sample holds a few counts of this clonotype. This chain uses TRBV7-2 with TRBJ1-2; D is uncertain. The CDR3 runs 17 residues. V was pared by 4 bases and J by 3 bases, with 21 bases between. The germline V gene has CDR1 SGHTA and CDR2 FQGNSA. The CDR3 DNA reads TGTGCCAGCAGCTCCCTAGGGCACAGAGCGCAACACTATGGCTACACCTTC. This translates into CASSSLGHRAQHYGYTF.